Included here is one T cell receptor beta chain sequence, with context. Libraries were prepared by immunoSEQ multiplex PCR; TCRdb keeps only in-frame clonotypes and omits some of them. The sample has 150,000 or so clones, roughly 91% seen once; the top ten hold more than 1.4%. The data belong to a study of T cell responses to AZD1222 COVID-19 vaccine. Trimming took 3 bases from V and 5 from J, leaving 8 bases between them. Per germline, CDR1 SGHDT and CDR2 YYEEEE. The CDR3 sequence is 13 residues long. The starting material was peripheral blood, obtained on day 0 of AZD1222 vaccination. The receptor's source is an adult in good health. The J gene is TRBJ2-2, the V gene TRBV5-6; unclear D gene. CDR3 nucleotides: TGTGCCAGCAGCTCGGATCCTACCGGGGAGCTGTTTTTT. It codes for CASSSDPTGELFF.